The 32 T cell receptor beta chains listed next were all sequenced from one sample in a study of monozygotic twins with cystic fibrosis. TCRdb's copy holds only in-frame clones and misses some; the assay was immunoSEQ multiplex PCR. The sample shows 25,000 to 30,000 clones, around nine tenths of them seen only once. The sample was blood. The receptors derive from a girl aged 2 to 9 with cystic fibrosis.

This sequence joins TRBV27 and TRBJ2-2; D might be TRBD1 (6 bases). Trimming cost V 5 bases and J 1 base, with 8 bases left between them. CDR3 length equals 14 residues. CDR1 and CDR2 from the germline V gene are MNHEY and SMNVEV (reference sequence). The CDR3 DNA is TGTGCCAGCAGTGGACAGAAGAACACCGGGGAGCTGTTTTTT. Residues: CASSGQKNTGELFF.

CDR3 sequence: CASSVMSGGVYNEQFF. For the CDR3, the DNA is TGTGCCAGCAGCGTAATGAGCGGGGGGGTCTACAATGAGCAGTTCTTC. J is TRBJ2-1 and V is TRBV9; TRBD2 matches 10 bases. The CDR3 extends over 16 amino acids. Germline lookup yields CDR1 SGDLS and CDR2 YYNGEE. V was pared by 1 base and J by 3 bases, with 4 bases of the junction left unmatched.

The chain recombines TRBV6-1 with TRBJ2-7; the D gene could be TRBD1 or TRBD2 (5 bases each). V lost 0 bases and J 1 base, leaving 7 bases between the germline ends. Germline V CDR1 and CDR2: MNHNS, SASEGT. The CDR3 contains 14 residues. The CDR3 loop reads CASSEAEGSYEQYF. In nucleotides, the CDR3 is TGTGCCAGCAGTGAAGCTGAGGGGTCCTACGAGCAGTACTTC.

V usage is TRBV6-5 and J usage is TRBJ2-7; the match to TRBD2 covers 8 bases. Germline V lookup: CDR1 MNHEY, CDR2 SVGAGI. There are 14 residues in the CDR3. Trimming removed 5 bases from V and 2 bases from J; junction bases left unmatched: 5. The CDR3 region is CASSASGGPYEQYF. As DNA, the CDR3 is TGTGCCAGCAGTGCGAGCGGGGGACCCTACGAGCAGTACTTC.

The chain links TRBV2 to TRBJ1-2, with 11 nucleotides matching TRBD1. Germline trimming cut 5 bases from V and 10 bases from J; bases unmatched to any gene: 15. The length of the CDR3 is 16 residues. In germline, CDR1 is SNHLY, CDR2 FYNNEI. CDR3 nucleotides: TGTGCCAGCAGTTGGACAGGGGGCATCGGTGCGGAATCCTACACCTTC. The encoded protein is CASSWTGGIGAESYTF. Supplemented by reference TRBV2 and TRBJ1-2, the full variable domain reads EPEVTQTPSHQVTQMGQEVILRCVPISNHLYFYWYRQILGQKVEFLVSFYNNEISEKSEIFDDQFSVERPDGSNFTLKIRSTKLEDSAMYFCASSWTGGIGAESYTFGSGTRLTVV.

This clone was seen only once. The chain is built from TRBV7-9 and TRBJ1-2, with 7 positions matching TRBD1. After removal of 2 bases from V and 4 bases from J, the junction contained 4 bases not matched to a gene. Germline V gene sequence: CDR1 SEHNR, CDR2 FQNEAQ (reference sequence). The CDR3 is made up of 14 amino acids. CDR3 in amino acids: CASSLLSGGYGYTF. The CDR3, as DNA: TGTGCCAGCAGCTTACTTTCAGGGGGCTATGGCTACACCTTC.

The rearrangement links TRBV7-9 to TRBJ2-7; 8 bases agree with TRBD2. The CDR3 covers 15 residues. Germline CDR1 reads SEHNR; CDR2 reads FQNEAQ (reference sequence). V dropped 3 bases and J dropped 0; count of bases not matched to a gene: 4. The CDR3 nucleotides are TGTGCCAGCAGCTTGGCGGGGGGTTTCTCCTACGAGCAGTACTTC. Amino acid sequence: CASSLAGGFSYEQYF.

This chain links TRBV29-1 with TRBJ1-1, with 7 bases that match TRBD1. Germline V gene lookup returns CDR1 SQVTM and CDR2 ANQGSEA. This CDR3 is built from 12 residues. CDR3 in DNA: TGCACCCAGCTCAGGGGGGATAAGTTAGCTTTCTTT. Its translation: CTQLRGDKLAFF.

V usage is TRBV18 and J usage is TRBJ1-4, with D unclear. From germline, CDR1 is KGHSH and CDR2 LQKENI. Trimming took 2 bases from V and 6 from J, leaving 13 bases between them. The CDR3 consists of 15 residues. DNA for the CDR3: TGTGCCAGCTCACCAGATGTCCGAAATGATGAAAAACTGTTTTTT. Translated: CASSPDVRNDEKLFF. Full variable domain (outside the CDR3, taken from reference TRBV18 and TRBJ1-4): NAGVMQNPRHLVRRRGQEARLRCSPMKGHSHVYWYRQLPEEGLKFMVYLQKENIIDESGMPKERFSAEFPKEGPSILRIQQVVRGDSAAYFCASSPDVRNDEKLFFGSGTQLSVL.

The chain is built from TRBV5-6 and TRBJ1-5; no reliable D call. Germline assignment: CDR1 SGHDT and CDR2 YYEEEE. The CDR3 runs to 16 residues. V was clipped by 1 base and J by 3 bases, with 14 bases between them. The CDR3 coding sequence is TGTGCCAGCAGCTTGCCGGTGACCATATTCAATCAGCCCCAGCATTTT. Its translation: CASSLPVTIFNQPQHF.

This clone appeared once. The V gene is TRBV7-9, the J gene TRBJ1-6, with TRBD1 identical over 8 bases. The V segment lost 5 bases and the J segment 6 bases; nucleotides outside the gene matches: 9. The CDR3 is made up of 16 amino acids. Germline CDR1 is SEHNR and CDR2 is FQNEAQ (reference sequence). The CDR3 sequence: CASSPIDRGLNSPLHF. For the CDR3, the DNA is TGTGCCAGCAGCCCTATTGACAGGGGCCTTAATTCACCCCTCCACTTT.

The rearrangement links TRBV7-2 to TRBJ1-1; D gene uncertain. CDR1 and CDR2 (germline): SGHTA, FQGNSA. CDR3 length: 14 residues. The V end was cut by 5 bases, the J end by 1 base, with 11 bases between. The CDR3 here is CASSLTPGNTEAFF. The CDR3 nucleotides are TGTGCCAGCAGCCTTACGCCTGGGAACACTGAAGCTTTCTTT.

In this sample, this clone turned up a few times. This CDR3 reads CASSRSWRGSNEQFF. For the CDR3, the DNA is TGTGCCAGCAGCCGGTCGTGGCGGGGCAGCAATGAGCAGTTCTTC. The chain recombines TRBV7-9 with TRBJ2-1; D is possibly TRBD2 (6 bases). The germline CDR1 and CDR2 sequences are SEHNR and FQNEAQ (reference sequence). The CDR3 runs to 15 residues. Trimming shortened V by 5 bases and J by 6 bases, and 17 bases separated the two germline ends.

V usage is TRBV11-3 and J usage is TRBJ2-1; unclear D gene. The CDR3 loop spans 13 amino acids. The germline CDR1 and CDR2 sequences are SGHNT and YENEEA. Trimming left V 0 bases short and J 7 bases short, with 7 bases between. CDR3 loop: CASSLDLGNEQFF. The CDR3 DNA reads as TGTGCCAGCAGCTTAGATTTGGGTAATGAGCAGTTCTTC.

This chain uses TRBV7-2 with TRBJ1-2; D may be TRBD1 (6 bases). Germline CDR1 and CDR2: SGHTA and FQGNSA. V lost 3 bases, J lost 2 bases, and 13 bases lay in between. The length of the CDR3 is 15 residues. The CDR3 bases are TGTGCCAGCAGCTTGGCTGCAGGGACAAACTATGGCTACACCTTC. Its protein is CASSLAAGTNYGYTF.

The chain is built from TRBV5-4 and TRBJ2-7, with 10 positions matching TRBD2. Germline V lookup: CDR1 SGHNT, CDR2 YYREEE (reference sequence). CDR3 length equals 20 residues. V gave up 4 bases and J gave up 0 bases; unmatched junction bases: 19. The CDR3 DNA sequence: TGTGCCAGCAGCGCCTTCTCGGGGGCTAGCGGGGGTCTTAGCTCCTACGAGCAGTACTTC. Its protein product is CASSAFSGASGGLSSYEQYF.

The rearrangement links TRBV4-2 to TRBJ2-7; no clear D. CDR1 is LGHNA and CDR2 is YNFKEQ in the germline V gene. V was pared by 1 base and J by 4 bases, with 8 bases between. The CDR3 is 13 residues long. The DNA of the CDR3 is TGTGCCAGCAGCCAAGGGACCCTTTACGAGCAGTACTTC. It specifies CASSQGTLYEQYF.

This chain links TRBV18 with TRBJ2-1, with 7 bases that match TRBD2. This CDR3 has 17 residues. Germline V gene data show CDR1 as KGHSH and CDR2 as LQKENI. The J segment lost 3 bases and the V segment lost 4 bases, leaving 12 bases of the junction unmatched. Here the CDR3 reads CASSRAGTTINYNEQFF. DNA for the CDR3: TGTGCCAGCTCACGAGCCGGGACTACAATAAACTACAATGAGCAGTTCTTC.

The V call is TRBV5-4, the J call TRBJ2-1; 14 nucleotides match TRBD2. Germline CDR1 is SGHNT and CDR2 is YYREEE (reference sequence). With V trimmed by 0 bases and J by 7 bases, 9 bases remained unmatched. The CDR3 totals 18 residues. This chain's CDR3 is CASSLEFGLAGGGNEQFF. CDR3 coding DNA: TGTGCCAGCAGCTTGGAGTTCGGACTAGCGGGGGGTGGGAATGAGCAGTTCTTC.

The CDR3: CASSLQGNTDTQYF. Written as DNA, the CDR3 is TGCGCCAGCAGCTTGCAGGGGAACACAGATACGCAGTATTTT. The gene calls are TRBV5-1 and TRBJ2-3, with D tentatively TRBD1 (6 bases). This CDR3 is built from 14 residues. The germline V gene encodes CDR1 SGHRS and CDR2 YFSETQ. V shed 1 base and J shed 2 bases, with 8 bases lying between them.

This clone was found a few times. V usage is TRBV9 and J usage is TRBJ1-2; D is ambiguous. V lost 1 base to trimming and J lost 5 bases, with 15 bases between them. The germline V gene encodes CDR1 SGDLS and CDR2 YYNGEE. The CDR3 loop spans 15 amino acids. The CDR3 reads CASSVKSTVTYGYTF. DNA for the CDR3: TGTGCCAGCAGCGTAAAGTCGACTGTGACTTATGGCTACACCTTC.

The chain employs TRBV7-3 and TRBJ2-5, with D tentatively TRBD1 (6 bases). V was pared by 5 bases and J by 4 bases, with 20 bases between. The CDR3 contains 16 residues. Per the germline V gene, CDR1 is SGHTA and CDR2 is FQGTGA. DNA for the CDR3: TGTGCCAGCAGCCCCGGTGGCGGAACAGGGTTAGAGACCCAGTACTTC. Protein product: CASSPGGGTGLETQYF.

V and J are TRBV13 and TRBJ1-3; no definite D call. The CDR3 loop spans 15 amino acids. The germline V gene encodes CDR1 PRHDT and CDR2 FYEKMQ (reference sequence). V lost 2 bases to trimming and J lost 2 bases, with 10 bases between them. The chain's CDR3 is CASSLWGGAGNTIYF. The CDR3 DNA reads as TGTGCCAGCAGCTTATGGGGAGGAGCTGGAAACACCATATATTTT.

The chain combines TRBV6-1 with TRBJ2-7, with 7 bases matching TRBD1. The CDR3 is made up of 13 amino acids. Germline CDR1 reads MNHNS; CDR2 reads SASEGT. Losses at the gene ends were 6 bases for V and 2 bases for J; bases not matched to a gene: 4. CDR3 bases: TGTGCCAGCAGCCGGGACAGAACCTACGAGCAGTACTTC. Amino acids: CASSRDRTYEQYF.

This chain joins TRBV15 and TRBJ1-4, with D possibly matching TRBD1 (5 bases). The germline V gene encodes CDR1 LNHNV and CDR2 YYDKDF (reference sequence). Trimming pared 0 bases from V and 13 bases from J, leaving 18 bases between. CDR3 length: 15 amino acids. As DNA, the CDR3 is TGTGCCACCAGCAGAGATGGGGGGGTCCCGGAGGGACTGTTTTTT. Translated: CATSRDGGVPEGLFF.

The chain is built from TRBV7-6 and TRBJ2-7; TRBD1 agrees at 9 bases. Unmatched junction bases numbered 7, after V lost 3 bases and J lost 1 base. The CDR3 spans 16 residues. Germline V gives CDR1 SGHVS, CDR2 FNYEAQ. CDR3: CASSFLPGTGSYEQYF. Here the CDR3 DNA reads TGTGCCAGCAGCTTCCTTCCCGGGACAGGGTCCTACGAGCAGTACTTC.

The V and J genes are TRBV18 and TRBJ1-3; tentative D call: TRBD1 (5 bases). Germline assignment: CDR1 KGHSH and CDR2 LQKENI. V was shortened by 4 bases and J by 5 bases, with 12 bases between the two germline ends. CDR3 length equals 14 residues. CDR3 in amino acids: CASSRETARNTIYF. CDR3 in DNA: TGTGCCAGCTCACGGGAGACAGCGCGAAACACCATATATTTT. The full variable domain, rest sourced from reference TRBV18 and TRBJ1-3, is NAGVMQNPRHLVRRRGQEARLRCSPMKGHSHVYWYRQLPEEGLKFMVYLQKENIIDESGMPKERFSAEFPKEGPSILRIQQVVRGDSAAYFCASSRETARNTIYFGEGSWLTVV.

J is TRBJ2-2 and V is TRBV19; a weak D match, TRBD2 (5 bases). This CDR3 is 14 amino acids long. Trimming shortened V by 3 bases and J by 1 base, and 6 bases separated the two germline ends. Germline V gene sequence: CDR1 LNHDA, CDR2 SQIVND (reference sequence). DNA of the CDR3: TGTGCCAGTAGTATGGGAGAGAACACCGGGGAGCTGTTTTTT. It specifies CASSMGENTGELFF.

The rearrangement joins TRBV5-5 to TRBJ2-3; 7 bases are shared with TRBD1. This CDR3 has 16 residues. CDR1 SGHKS and CDR2 YYEKEE come from the germline V gene (reference sequence). After removal of 2 bases from V and 1 base from J, the junction contained 7 bases not matched to a gene. CDR3 DNA: TGTGCCAGCAGCTTAAGGGGGCTTGGGGGCACAGATACGCAGTATTTT. This encodes CASSLRGLGGTDTQYF.

The chain carries TRBV6-4 and TRBJ2-7, with D possibly TRBD1 on 6 matching bases. The CDR3 length is 18 residues. Per the germline V gene, CDR1 is MRHNA and CDR2 is SNTAGT. Trimming removed 1 base from V and 0 bases from J, with 19 bases in between. CDR3 bases: TGTGCCAGCAGTGACTTAATGCGGACAGCGAGTCTCTCCTACGAGCAGTACTTC. The encoded protein is CASSDLMRTASLSYEQYF.

Here the CDR3 DNA reads TGTGCCATCAATTGGGGCGGGGGACTGGCCGAGCAGTACTTC. It specifies CAINWGGGLAEQYF. The rearrangement joins TRBV10-3 to TRBJ2-7; TRBD2 aligns across 7 bases. Germline-derived CDR1 and CDR2 are ENHRY and SYGVKD. V lost 7 bases and J lost 6; bases outside the gene matches: 12. This CDR3 spans 14 amino acids.

In its sample, this clone was seen once. The V and J genes are TRBV7-2 and TRBJ2-7; TRBD1 is a possible D gene (6 bases). V was pared by 3 bases and J by 6 bases, with 12 bases between. CDR1 and CDR2 (germline): SGHTA, FQGNSA. The CDR3 length is 13 residues. CDR3 sequence reads: CASSFPSGAEQYF. DNA for the CDR3: TGTGCCAGCAGCTTCCCTTCAGGGGCCGAGCAGTACTTC.